This is a list of T cell receptor beta chains from one sample in a study of cytomegalovirus exposure and HLA in healthy donors. Using immunoSEQ multiplex PCR, the repertoire was profiled, and TCRdb retains in-frame clones only, with some absent. The repertoire holds approximately 190,000 clones, about 90% seen once, with about 1.1% in the top ten. The sequenced sample consisted of PBMCs. Receptors were obtained from a boy under 10 years old in good health and CMV-seronegative. CDR3s include the opening cysteine and the closing phenylalanine or tryptophan. The D gene is left open where the match is weak. Size tells how often a clone was seen (once, few, many) or the class of an expanded clone, and some rows leave it out.

clone size: -; V gene: TRBV7-6; D gene: -; CDR3 length: 15; J gene: TRBJ1-4; CDR3 DNA: TGTGCCAGCAGCTTAGACCCCGGTTCTAATGAAAAACTGTTTTTT; CDR3 protein: CASSLDPGSNEKLFF
clone size: -; V gene: TRBV30; D gene: -; CDR3 length: 13; J gene: TRBJ1-5; CDR3 DNA: TGTGCCTGGAGTGTACAGGTGGGTCAGCCCCAGCATTTT; CDR3 protein: CAWSVQVGQPQHF
clone size: -; V gene: TRBV29-1; D gene: -; CDR3 length: 12; J gene: TRBJ2-1; CDR3 DNA: TGCAGCGTACTCAATGACAGCAATGAGCAGTTCTTC; CDR3 protein: CSVLNDSNEQFF
clone size: -; V gene: TRBV18; D gene: -; CDR3 length: 15; J gene: TRBJ1-5; CDR3 DNA: TGTGCCAGCTCACCATCACCTAATAGCAATCAGCCCCAGCATTTT; CDR3 protein: CASSPSPNSNQPQHF
clone size: once; V gene: TRBV5-1; D gene: -; CDR3 length: 14; J gene: TRBJ2-5; CDR3 DNA: TGCGCCAGCAGCTTGACGGACAGTCAAGAGACCCAGTACTTC; CDR3 protein: CASSLTDSQETQYF
clone size: -; V gene: TRBV27; D gene: -; CDR3 length: 14; J gene: TRBJ1-4; CDR3 DNA: TGTGCCAGCAGTTTAAGTTGGGCTGATGAAAAACTGTTTTTT; CDR3 protein: CASSLSWADEKLFF
clone size: once; V gene: TRBV30; D gene: -; CDR3 length: 17; J gene: TRBJ1-5; CDR3 DNA: TGTGCCTGGAGTGCCGGTGATCCCAACTATAGCAATCAGCCCCAGCATTTT; CDR3 protein: CAWSAGDPNYSNQPQHF
clone size: -; V gene: TRBV6-1; D gene: -; CDR3 length: 15; J gene: TRBJ2-7; CDR3 DNA: TGTGCCAGCAGTGAAGAGAACGGGGGTTCCTACGAGCAGTACTTC; CDR3 protein: CASSEENGGSYEQYF
clone size: -; V gene: TRBV28; D gene: -; CDR3 length: 15; J gene: TRBJ2-7; CDR3 DNA: TGTGCCAGCAGTTCTCGGGACTCCTTCTCCTACGAGCAGTACTTC; CDR3 protein: CASSSRDSFSYEQYF
clone size: once; V gene: TRBV5-1; D gene: TRBD2; CDR3 length: 15; J gene: TRBJ2-5; CDR3 DNA: TGCGCCAGCAGAACCTCATTAGCGGGAAAGGAGACCCAGTACTTC; CDR3 protein: CASRTSLAGKETQYF
clone size: -; V gene: TRBV19; D gene: TRBD1; CDR3 length: 15; J gene: TRBJ1-1; CDR3 DNA: TGTGCCAGTAGTACCTCCAGACAGGGGCGGACTGAAGCTTTCTTT; CDR3 protein: CASSTSRQGRTEAFF
clone size: -; V gene: TRBV4-2; D gene: -; CDR3 length: 13; J gene: TRBJ2-3; CDR3 DNA: TGTGCCAGCAGCCAAGGAGTCACAGATACGCAGTATTTT; CDR3 protein: CASSQGVTDTQYF
clone size: -; V gene: TRBV2; D gene: -; CDR3 length: 13; J gene: TRBJ1-1; CDR3 DNA: TGTGCCATCGGATCGACAGTGAACACTGAAGCTTTCTTT; CDR3 protein: CAIGSTVNTEAFF
clone size: -; V gene: TRBV6-6; D gene: TRBD1; CDR3 length: 16; J gene: TRBJ1-5; CDR3 DNA: TGTGCCAGCAGTTTTACAGGGGGCGCGGGCAATCAGCCCCAGCATTTT; CDR3 protein: CASSFTGGAGNQPQHF
clone size: once; V gene: TRBV30; D gene: -; CDR3 length: 14; J gene: TRBJ1-2; CDR3 DNA: TGTGCCTGGAGTGTAGCGAGACAGCACTATGGCTACACCTTC; CDR3 protein: CAWSVARQHYGYTF
clone size: -; V gene: TRBV7-6; D gene: -; CDR3 length: 15; J gene: TRBJ2-7; CDR3 DNA: TGTGCCAGCAGCTCCGGGGGCGGGAGCCTGTACGAGCAGTACTTC; CDR3 protein: CASSSGGGSLYEQYF
clone size: -; V gene: TRBV5-4; D gene: TRBD1; CDR3 length: 13; J gene: TRBJ2-7; CDR3 DNA: TGTGCCAGCAGCTCCCGGACAGGTTACGGCCAGTACTTC; CDR3 protein: CASSSRTGYGQYF
clone size: few; V gene: TRBV6-1; D gene: -; CDR3 length: 15; J gene: TRBJ2-7; CDR3 DNA: TGTGCCAGCAGTGAATTATTGGCTTTGTCCTACGAGCAGTACTTC; CDR3 protein: CASSELLALSYEQYF
clone size: -; V gene: TRBV11-3; D gene: -; CDR3 length: 14; J gene: TRBJ2-1; CDR3 DNA: TGTGCCAGCAGCTCGGGACTCCTCGGCAATGAGCAGTTCTTC; CDR3 protein: CASSSGLLGNEQFF
clone size: -; V gene: TRBV27; D gene: -; CDR3 length: 14; J gene: TRBJ2-1; CDR3 DNA: TGTGCCAGCAGAACCGGGGGGCCGGGTAATGAGCAGTTCTTC; CDR3 protein: CASRTGGPGNEQFF
clone size: -; V gene: TRBV6-4; D gene: -; CDR3 length: 17; J gene: TRBJ1-1; CDR3 DNA: TGTGCCAGCAGTGACCCCTCGGCCGAGGCCCGGTGGGCTGAAGCTTTCTTT; CDR3 protein: CASSDPSAEARWAEAFF
clone size: -; V gene: TRBV30; D gene: -; CDR3 length: 13; J gene: TRBJ2-1; CDR3 DNA: TGTGCCTGGAGCTTCGGACTTTTCAATGAGCAGTTCTTC; CDR3 protein: CAWSFGLFNEQFF
clone size: -; V gene: TRBV21-1; D gene: -; CDR3 length: 14; J gene: TRBJ1-2; CDR3 DNA: TGTGCCAGCACCTCCAGTTACCCTAACTATGGCTACACCTTC; CDR3 protein: CASTSSYPNYGYTF
clone size: -; V gene: TRBV5-1; D gene: TRBD2; CDR3 length: 16; J gene: TRBJ2-3; CDR3 DNA: TGCGCCAGCAGCTTTGTAGGTGTAGCGGGGACAGATACGCAGTATTTT; CDR3 protein: CASSFVGVAGTDTQYF
clone size: -; V gene: TRBV6-5; D gene: TRBD2; CDR3 length: 14; J gene: TRBJ2-5; CDR3 DNA: TGTGCCAGCAGCCCAGCGGGGAGAGAAGAGACCCAGTACTTC; CDR3 protein: CASSPAGREETQYF
clone size: once; V gene: TRBV5-1; D gene: -; CDR3 length: 13; J gene: TRBJ2-2; CDR3 DNA: TGCGCCAGCAGCCTGGACTCCACCGGGGAGCTGTTTTTT; CDR3 protein: CASSLDSTGELFF
clone size: -; V gene: TRBV5-1; D gene: TRBD1; CDR3 length: 16; J gene: TRBJ2-7; CDR3 DNA: TGCGCCAGCAGCTTGGAGTGGGGACAGGGTTTGAGCGAGCAGTACTTC; CDR3 protein: CASSLEWGQGLSEQYF
clone size: -; V gene: TRBV6-5; D gene: -; CDR3 length: 14; J gene: TRBJ2-5; CDR3 DNA: TGTGCCAGCAGTTACGGCGGGGGCGGAGAGACCCAGTACTTC; CDR3 protein: CASSYGGGGETQYF
clone size: -; V gene: TRBV11-2; D gene: -; CDR3 length: 13; J gene: TRBJ2-2; CDR3 DNA: TGTGCCAGCAGCTTAGTATTAAACGGGGAGCTGTTTTTT; CDR3 protein: CASSLVLNGELFF
clone size: -; V gene: TRBV28; D gene: TRBD2; CDR3 length: 15; J gene: TRBJ2-1; CDR3 DNA: TGTGCCACCTTATGGTGGACTAGCGGTCTAAATGAGCAGTTCTTC; CDR3 protein: CATLWWTSGLNEQFF
clone size: -; V gene: TRBV19; D gene: TRBD1; CDR3 length: 16; J gene: TRBJ1-2; CDR3 DNA: TGTGCCAGTAGTAGCTTCGTTGGGACAGGGAGATATGGCTACACCTTC; CDR3 protein: CASSSFVGTGRYGYTF
clone size: -; V gene: TRBV27; D gene: -; CDR3 length: 17; J gene: TRBJ1-2; CDR3 DNA: TGTGCCAGCAGTTTATCTGCCGGACAGCTCGGAGCCTATGGCTACACCTTC; CDR3 protein: CASSLSAGQLGAYGYTF
clone size: -; V gene: TRBV11-2; D gene: TRBD2; CDR3 length: 14; J gene: TRBJ2-5; CDR3 DNA: TGTGCCAGCAGCTTCGAGCGGGGGGGAGAGACCCAGTACTTC; CDR3 protein: CASSFERGGETQYF
clone size: -; V gene: TRBV9; D gene: -; CDR3 length: 15; J gene: TRBJ2-1; CDR3 DNA: TGTGCCAGCAGCGTCCAAGGGGGGGCGAGGAATGAGCAGTTCTTC; CDR3 protein: CASSVQGGARNEQFF
clone size: -; V gene: TRBV9; D gene: -; CDR3 length: 17; J gene: TRBJ1-4; CDR3 DNA: TGTGCCAGCAGCGTAGTTTGGTGGGCAACCGGGGGGGCAAAACTGTTTTTT; CDR3 protein: CASSVVWWATGGAKLFF
clone size: -; V gene: TRBV28; D gene: -; CDR3 length: 11; J gene: TRBJ2-7; CDR3 DNA: TGTGCCAGCAGTTTGTCGGTGCAGCAGTACTTC; CDR3 protein: CASSLSVQQYF
clone size: -; V gene: TRBV5-6; D gene: TRBD1; CDR3 length: 17; J gene: TRBJ2-2; CDR3 DNA: TGTGCCAGCAGCTTGGGTAGGACAGGGATGAACACCGGGGAGCTGTTTTTT; CDR3 protein: CASSLGRTGMNTGELFF